This TCR beta chain is from a study of CD8 T cells in Susac syndrome. Study context: Of the sequenced Susac syndrome patients, more than five had active disease and 8 or 9 were in remission.

After extraction with the RNeasy kit, about 0.45 to 1 ug of the RNA was reverse transcribed using random hexamers. TCRdb re-derived calls from the immunoSEQ multiplex PCR reads in MiXCR, one entry per CDR3 protein. The sample includes over 120,000 distinct CDR3 sequences, 95% of them seen just once. Patients having Susac syndrome satisfied recently defined diagnostic criteria for definite or probable disease. The TEMRA cells underwent FACS enrichment, while the CD8+ and CD4+ T cells underwent negative isolation. Material for sequencing was CD4+ T cells from PBMCs. This receptor was taken from a human donor with Susac syndrome.

CDR3 amino acids: CASSPGQGGGYTF. CDR3 DNA sequence: TGTGCCAGCTCACCGGGACAGGGGGGTGGCTACACCTTC. V gene TRBV18 combines with J gene TRBJ1-2, with 11 bases identical to TRBD1. Germline assignment: CDR1 KGHSH and CDR2 LQKENI. V dropped 3 bases and J dropped 7; count of bases not matched to a gene: 1. The CDR3 runs 13 residues.